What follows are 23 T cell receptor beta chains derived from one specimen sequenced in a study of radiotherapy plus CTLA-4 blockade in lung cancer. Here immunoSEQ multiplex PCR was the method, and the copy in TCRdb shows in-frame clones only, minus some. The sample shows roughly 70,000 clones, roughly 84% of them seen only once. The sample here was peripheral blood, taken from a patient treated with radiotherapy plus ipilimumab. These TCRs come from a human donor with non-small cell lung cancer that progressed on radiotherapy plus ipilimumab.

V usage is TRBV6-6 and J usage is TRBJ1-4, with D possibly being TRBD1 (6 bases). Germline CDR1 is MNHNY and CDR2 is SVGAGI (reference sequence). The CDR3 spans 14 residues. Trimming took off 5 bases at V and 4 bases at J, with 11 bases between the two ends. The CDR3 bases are TGTGCCAGCAGTGGGACACAGATTAATGAAAAACTGTTTTTT. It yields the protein CASSGTQINEKLFF.

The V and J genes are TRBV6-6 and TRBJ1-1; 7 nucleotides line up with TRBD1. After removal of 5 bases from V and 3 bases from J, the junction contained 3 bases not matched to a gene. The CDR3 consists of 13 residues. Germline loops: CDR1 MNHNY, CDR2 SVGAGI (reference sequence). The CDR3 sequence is CASSKTGYTEAFF. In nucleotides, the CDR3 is TGTGCCAGCAGTAAGACAGGGTACACTGAAGCTTTCTTT.

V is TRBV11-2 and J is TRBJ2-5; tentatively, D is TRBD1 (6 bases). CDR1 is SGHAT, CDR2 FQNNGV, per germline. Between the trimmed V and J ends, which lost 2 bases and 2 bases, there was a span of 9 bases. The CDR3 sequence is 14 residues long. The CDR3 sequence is CASSLTGRQETQYF. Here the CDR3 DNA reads TGTGCCAGCAGCTTAACAGGGAGACAAGAGACCCAGTACTTC.

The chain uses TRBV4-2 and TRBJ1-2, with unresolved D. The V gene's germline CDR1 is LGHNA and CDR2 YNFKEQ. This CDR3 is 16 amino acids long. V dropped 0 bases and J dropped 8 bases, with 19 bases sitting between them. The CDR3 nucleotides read TGTGCCAGCAGCCAAGATAGCGTCGGACTCGCCGGGGGCTACACCTTC. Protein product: CASSQDSVGLAGGYTF.

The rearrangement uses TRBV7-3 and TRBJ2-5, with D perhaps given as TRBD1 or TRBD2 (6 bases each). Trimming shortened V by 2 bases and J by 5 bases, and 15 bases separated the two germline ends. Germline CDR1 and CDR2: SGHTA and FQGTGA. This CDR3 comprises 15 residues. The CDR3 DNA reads TGTGCCAGCAGCTTATCGCCGGGGGCGGGTGAGACCCAGTACTTC. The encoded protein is CASSLSPGAGETQYF.

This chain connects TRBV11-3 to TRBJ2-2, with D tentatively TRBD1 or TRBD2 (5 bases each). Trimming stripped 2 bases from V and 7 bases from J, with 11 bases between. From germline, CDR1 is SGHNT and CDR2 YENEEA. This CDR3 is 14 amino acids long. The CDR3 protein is CASSLRGANGELFF. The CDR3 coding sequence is TGTGCCAGCAGCTTACGAGGGGCTAACGGGGAGCTGTTTTTT.

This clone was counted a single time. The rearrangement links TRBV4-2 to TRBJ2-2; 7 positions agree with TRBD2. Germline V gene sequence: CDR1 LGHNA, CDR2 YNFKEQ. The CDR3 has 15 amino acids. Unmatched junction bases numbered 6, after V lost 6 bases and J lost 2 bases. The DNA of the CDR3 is TGTGCCAGCAGTCTTGCTAGCGGAAACACCGGGGAGCTGTTTTTT. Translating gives CASSLASGNTGELFF.

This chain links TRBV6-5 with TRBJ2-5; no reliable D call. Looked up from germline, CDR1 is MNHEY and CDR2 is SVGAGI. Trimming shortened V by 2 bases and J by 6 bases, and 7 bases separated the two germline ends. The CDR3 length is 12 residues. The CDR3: CASSYDEKTQYF. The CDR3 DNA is TGTGCCAGCAGTTACGACGAGAAGACCCAGTACTTC.

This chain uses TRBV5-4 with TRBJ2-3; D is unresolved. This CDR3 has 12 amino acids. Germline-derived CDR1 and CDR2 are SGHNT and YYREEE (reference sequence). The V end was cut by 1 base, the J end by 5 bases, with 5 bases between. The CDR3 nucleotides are TGTGCCAGCAGCTTGCCCCTAGATACGCAGTATTTT. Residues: CASSLPLDTQYF.

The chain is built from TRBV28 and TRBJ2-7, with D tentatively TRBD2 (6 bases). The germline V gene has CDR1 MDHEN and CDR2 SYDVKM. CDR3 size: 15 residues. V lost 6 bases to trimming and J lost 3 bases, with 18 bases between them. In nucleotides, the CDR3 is TGTGCCAGCAGGCCTCTAGCGTTAAGATACTACGAGCAGTACTTC. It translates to CASRPLALRYYEQYF.

CDR3 sequence: CASGLVSSYEQYF. CDR3 DNA sequence: TGTGCTAGTGGTTTGGTAAGCTCCTACGAGCAGTACTTC. The rearrangement uses TRBV12-5 and TRBJ2-7; D is uncertain. The V gene lost 0 bases and the J gene lost 0 bases, with 3 bases spanning the gap. The CDR3 is 13 residues long. Germline V CDR1 and CDR2: LGHNT, FRNRAP.

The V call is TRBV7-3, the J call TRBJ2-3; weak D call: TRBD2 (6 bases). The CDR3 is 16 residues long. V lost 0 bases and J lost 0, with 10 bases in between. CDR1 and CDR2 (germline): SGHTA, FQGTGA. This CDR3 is CASSLTSGTSTDTQYF. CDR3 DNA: TGTGCCAGCAGCTTAACGTCGGGGACTAGCACAGATACGCAGTATTTT.

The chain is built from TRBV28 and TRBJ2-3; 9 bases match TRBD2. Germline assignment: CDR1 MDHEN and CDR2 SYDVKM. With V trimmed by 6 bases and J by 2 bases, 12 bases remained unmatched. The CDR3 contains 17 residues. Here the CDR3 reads CASRLRTSALVTDTQYF. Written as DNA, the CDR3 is TGTGCCAGCAGACTTCGGACTAGCGCCCTGGTCACAGATACGCAGTATTTT.

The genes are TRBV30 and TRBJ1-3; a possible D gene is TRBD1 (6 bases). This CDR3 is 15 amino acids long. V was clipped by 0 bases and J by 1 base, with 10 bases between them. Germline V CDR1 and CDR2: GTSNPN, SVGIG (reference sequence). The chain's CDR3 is CAWSVQGGSGNTIYF. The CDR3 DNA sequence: TGTGCCTGGAGTGTACAGGGAGGGTCTGGAAACACCATATATTTT.

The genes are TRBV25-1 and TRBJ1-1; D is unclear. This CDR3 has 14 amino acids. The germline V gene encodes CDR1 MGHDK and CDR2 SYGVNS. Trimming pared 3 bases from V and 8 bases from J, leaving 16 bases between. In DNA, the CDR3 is TGTGCCAGCAGTGAGCGGTTCATCCAAGCCGAAGCTTTCTTT. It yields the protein CASSERFIQAEAFF.

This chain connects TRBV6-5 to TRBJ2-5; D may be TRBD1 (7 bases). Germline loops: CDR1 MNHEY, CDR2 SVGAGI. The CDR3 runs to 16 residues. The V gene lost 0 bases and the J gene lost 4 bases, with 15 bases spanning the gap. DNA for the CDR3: TGTGCCAGCAGTTACTCGGATGGCCAGGGGGGAGAGACCCAGTACTTC. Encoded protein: CASSYSDGQGGETQYF.

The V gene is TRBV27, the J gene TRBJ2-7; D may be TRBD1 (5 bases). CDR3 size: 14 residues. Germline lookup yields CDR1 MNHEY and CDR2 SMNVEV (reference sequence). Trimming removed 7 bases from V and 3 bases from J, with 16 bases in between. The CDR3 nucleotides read TGTGCCAGCACCAACAGACAGCCACACTACGAGCAGTACTTC. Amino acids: CASTNRQPHYEQYF.

The CDR3 DNA sequence: TGTGCCAGCAGCCTCATGGTGGGGGCTGGAAACACCATATATTTT. Translating it yields CASSLMVGAGNTIYF. The chain combines TRBV11-2 with TRBJ1-3; weak D call: TRBD1 (5 bases). Germline CDR1 SGHAT, CDR2 FQNNGV. With 5 bases removed from V and 2 bases from J, the gap between germline ends came to 13 bases. The CDR3 has 15 amino acids.

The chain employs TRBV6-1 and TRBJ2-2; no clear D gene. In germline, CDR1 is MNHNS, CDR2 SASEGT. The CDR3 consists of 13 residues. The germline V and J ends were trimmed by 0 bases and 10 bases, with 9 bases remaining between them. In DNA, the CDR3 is TGTGCCAGCAGTGAAGCATGGGTCCTGGAGCTGTTTTTT. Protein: CASSEAWVLELFF.

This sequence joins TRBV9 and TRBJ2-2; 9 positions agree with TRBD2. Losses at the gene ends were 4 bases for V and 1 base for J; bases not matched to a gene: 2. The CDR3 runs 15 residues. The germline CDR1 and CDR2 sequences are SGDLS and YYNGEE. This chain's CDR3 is CASSISGRNTGELFF. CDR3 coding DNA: TGTGCCAGCAGCATTAGCGGGAGGAACACCGGGGAGCTGTTTTTT. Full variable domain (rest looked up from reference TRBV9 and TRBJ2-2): DSGVTQTPKHLITATGQRVTLRCSPRSGDLSVYWYQQSLDQGLQFLIQYYNGEERAKGNILERFSAQQFPDLHSELNLSSLELGDSALYFCASSISGRNTGELFFGEGSRLTVL.

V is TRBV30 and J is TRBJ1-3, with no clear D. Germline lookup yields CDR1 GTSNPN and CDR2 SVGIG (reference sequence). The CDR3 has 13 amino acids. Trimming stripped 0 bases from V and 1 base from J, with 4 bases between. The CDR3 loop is CAWSVSSGNTIYF. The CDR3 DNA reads TGTGCCTGGAGTGTAAGTTCTGGAAACACCATATATTTT. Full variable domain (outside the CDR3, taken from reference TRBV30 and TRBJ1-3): SQTIHQWPATLVQPVGSPLSLECTVEGTSNPNLYWYRQAAGRGLQLLFYSVGIGQISSEVPQNLSASRPQDRQFILSSKKLLLSDSGFYLCAWSVSSGNTIYFGEGSWLTVV.

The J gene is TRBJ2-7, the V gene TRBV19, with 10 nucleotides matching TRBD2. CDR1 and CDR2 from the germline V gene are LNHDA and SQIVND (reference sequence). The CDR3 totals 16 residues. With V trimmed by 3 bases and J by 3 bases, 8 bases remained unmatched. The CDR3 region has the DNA TGTGCCAGTAGTATCAGTCTAGCGGGGGAAGTCTACGAGCAGTACGTC. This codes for CASSISLAGEVYEQYV.

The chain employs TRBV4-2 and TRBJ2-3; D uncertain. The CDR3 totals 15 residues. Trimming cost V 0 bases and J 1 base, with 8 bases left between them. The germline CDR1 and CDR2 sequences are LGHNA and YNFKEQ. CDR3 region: CASSQDASGTDTQYF. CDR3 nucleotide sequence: TGTGCCAGCAGCCAAGATGCTTCAGGCACAGATACGCAGTATTTT.